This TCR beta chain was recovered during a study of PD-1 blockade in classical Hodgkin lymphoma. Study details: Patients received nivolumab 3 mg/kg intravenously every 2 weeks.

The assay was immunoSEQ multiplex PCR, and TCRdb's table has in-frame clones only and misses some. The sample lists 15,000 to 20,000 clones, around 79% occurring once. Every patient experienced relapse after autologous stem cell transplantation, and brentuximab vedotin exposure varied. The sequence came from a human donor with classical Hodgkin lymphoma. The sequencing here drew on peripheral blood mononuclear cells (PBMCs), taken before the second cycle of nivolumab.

CDR3 nucleotide sequence: TGTGCCATCAGTGTTGGGGTCGGGGAAAAACTGTTTTTT. It codes for CAISVGVGEKLFF. The V gene is TRBV10-3, the J gene TRBJ1-4; D call uncertain. This CDR3 comprises 13 residues. Trimming took 4 bases from V and 8 from J, leaving 11 bases between them. Germline assignment: CDR1 ENHRY and CDR2 SYGVKD.